This entry describes one T cell receptor beta chain. Antigen: not known. The record originates from a study of regulatory T cells in long-lasting Graves disease. Germline CDR1 SGHAT, CDR2 FQNNGV. V was pared by 1 base and J by 13 bases, with 14 bases between. This CDR3 comprises 14 residues. Time point in this sample: persistent/refractory GD, antithyroid drugs over 5 years with positive TRAb. PBMC-extracted RNA yielded the TCR library. With iRepertoire HTBI primers and Arm-PCR of CDR3 regions, TCR beta libraries were built. In the authors' workflow: Around 59 TRBV and around 15 TRBJ segments were identified across samples. TCRdb re-called the multiplex PCR reads with MiXCR, one entry per CDR3 protein. The V and J calls follow TCRdb's processing rather than the paper's. The repertoire holds 420,000 or so distinct CDR3 sequences, with 23% as singletons. Study results and limitations: Not thyroid tissue but only peripheral blood was studied. Persistent disease was characterized by preferential usage of TRBV28, TRBJ1-2 and TRBJ2-5.

The chain carries TRBV11-2 and TRBJ1-6; TRBD1 might be the D (6 bases). The TCR originated in a female donor with Graves disease. The specimen was peripheral blood mononuclear cells (PBMCs), collected when the disease was refractory, from a patient treated with antithyroid drugs. For the CDR3, the DNA is TGTGCCAGCAGCTTAGCTGTGGGGGCCTGGCCCCTCCACTTT. It yields the protein CASSLAVGAWPLHF.